One and the same sample provided the 24 T cell receptor beta chains below, sequenced in a study of blood T cell repertoires in COVID-19. Sequencing used immunoSEQ multiplex PCR; TCRdb keeps in-frame clones, though not all of them. The data contain roughly 140,000 clones, roughly 80% of them singletons. Sequencing was done on a sample of peripheral blood. The receptor source for this set is a man between 65 and 85 years old who had recovered from COVID-19.

The chain recombines TRBV30 with TRBJ2-7; D gene unclear. Deletions cut 1 base from V and 4 bases from J, with 8 bases between. CDR1 GTSNPN and CDR2 SVGIG come from the germline V gene (reference sequence). The CDR3 is made up of 12 amino acids. The CDR3 region is CAWSEGGYEQYF. For the CDR3, the DNA is TGTGCCTGGAGTGAAGGCGGTTACGAGCAGTACTTC.

The chain combines TRBV6-5 with TRBJ2-7; TRBD1 matches 8 bases. Germline V gene lookup returns CDR1 MNHEY and CDR2 SVGAGI. J was trimmed by 6 bases and V by 4 bases; bases with no gene match: 14. This CDR3 contains 16 residues. This CDR3 is CASSFLHRTGFFEQYF. CDR3 DNA sequence: TGTGCCAGCAGTTTTCTCCACCGGACAGGGTTCTTCGAGCAGTACTTC.

This clone was observed a single time. The chain combines TRBV7-9 with TRBJ2-7; TRBD1 might be the D (7 bases). CDR3 length: 13 amino acids. Germline lookup yields CDR1 SEHNR and CDR2 FQNEAQ (reference sequence). V shed 6 bases and J shed 6 bases, with 15 bases lying between them. DNA for the CDR3: TGTGCCAGCAGTCTTGGGACAGCGGGCGAGCAGTACTTC. This translates into CASSLGTAGEQYF.

The chain uses TRBV7-6 and TRBJ2-7; 7 nucleotides align to TRBD1. Germline values: CDR1 SGHVS, CDR2 FNYEAQ. V shed 0 bases, J shed 6 bases, and the junction held 8 bases outside the gene matches. This CDR3 spans 15 amino acids. The CDR3 region has the DNA TGTGCCAGCAGCTTAGCGGGCAGGGGGAAGGGCGAGCAGTACTTC. Translated, it gives CASSLAGRGKGEQYF.

This chain connects TRBV7-2 to TRBJ2-7; tentative D call: TRBD2 (5 bases). Trimming shortened V by 5 bases and J by 5 bases, and 19 bases separated the two germline ends. CDR1 is SGHTA, CDR2 FQGNSA, per germline. CDR3 length: 15 amino acids. This CDR3 is CASSPGSWFFDEQYF. The CDR3, as DNA: TGTGCCAGCAGCCCGGGATCGTGGTTCTTCGACGAGCAGTACTTC.

The gene calls are TRBV29-1 and TRBJ2-4; 9 positions agree with TRBD1. V shed 6 bases and J 4 bases; nucleotides not matched to a gene: 10. Germline V gene lookup returns CDR1 SQVTM and CDR2 ANQGSEA. The CDR3 sequence is 15 residues long. CDR3 coding DNA: TGCAGCGTAATTCCCGGGACAGGGATAAAAAACATTCAGTACTTC. Its translation: CSVIPGTGIKNIQYF.

The rearrangement uses TRBV2 and TRBJ2-5; D might be TRBD1 (5 bases). From germline, CDR1 is SNHLY and CDR2 FYNNEI. This CDR3 has 13 residues. V lost 7 bases and J 5 bases, leaving 14 bases between the germline ends. CDR3 in amino acids: CASNVGVGETQYF. CDR3 coding DNA: TGTGCCAGCAACGTAGGGGTGGGGGAGACCCAGTACTTC. Drawing the rest from reference TRBV2 and TRBJ2-5, the complete variable domain is EPEVTQTPSHQVTQMGQEVILRCVPISNHLYFYWYRQILGQKVEFLVSFYNNEISEKSEIFDDQFSVERPDGSNFTLKIRSTKLEDSAMYFCASNVGVGETQYFGPGTRLLVL.

The CDR3 loop is CASSLQGSTEQFF. The CDR3 bases are TGTGCCAGCAGCTTACAGGGGTCTACTGAGCAGTTCTTC. This chain uses TRBV7-7 with TRBJ2-1; possibly TRBD1 for D (6 bases). The germline gives CDR1 SSHAT, CDR2 FNYEAQ (reference sequence). This CDR3 is built from 13 residues. Trimming removed 2 bases from V and 9 bases from J, with 11 bases in between.

This clone was found a few times. This chain uses TRBV5-4 with TRBJ1-5; the D is unclear. The CDR3 loop spans 13 amino acids. Germline V lookup: CDR1 SGHNT, CDR2 YYREEE (reference sequence). V was cut by 4 bases and J by 4 bases, with 9 bases left in between. CDR3 in DNA: TGTGCCAGCAGCGACGGACTTAATCAGCCCCAGCATTTT. Translation gives CASSDGLNQPQHF.

The chain joins TRBV24-1 to TRBJ2-1, with TRBD1 matching 8 bases. Germline V lookup: CDR1 KGHDR, CDR2 SFDVKD. The J segment lost 9 bases and the V segment lost 4 bases, leaving 10 bases of the junction unmatched. The CDR3 totals 15 residues. CDR3 region: CATSDPRTGYGEQFF. The CDR3 coding sequence is TGTGCCACCAGTGACCCAAGGACAGGGTACGGTGAGCAGTTCTTC.

The chain has TRBV3-1 (or the pseudogene TRBV3-2) and TRBJ2-1; 8 bases match TRBD2. The CDR3 contains 14 residues. Germline values: CDR1 LGHDT, CDR2 YNNKEL (reference sequence). Losses at the gene ends were 6 bases for V and 5 bases for J; bases not matched to a gene: 6. CDR3 sequence: CASRAGTSHNEQFF. CDR3 DNA sequence: TGTGCCAGCAGGGCCGGGACTAGTCACAATGAGCAGTTCTTC.

The chain combines TRBV2 with TRBJ2-1; 9 positions agree with TRBD2. Germline loops: CDR1 SNHLY, CDR2 FYNNEI. V was pared by 10 bases and J by 1 base, with 8 bases of the junction left unmatched. This CDR3 has 15 amino acids. The CDR3 sequence is CATLAGTISYNEQFF. The CDR3 coding sequence is TGTGCCACCCTAGCGGGAACGATTTCCTACAATGAGCAGTTCTTC.

This clone was picked up one time. The gene calls are TRBV29-1 and TRBJ2-5; the match to TRBD2 covers 10 bases. V lost 3 bases to trimming and J lost 7 bases; unmatched junction nucleotides: 11. The germline CDR1 and CDR2 sequences are SQVTM and ANQGSEA. This CDR3 is built from 15 residues. The CDR3 is CSVDIGLAAMGTQYF. The CDR3 DNA reads as TGCAGCGTTGACATAGGACTAGCGGCAATGGGGACCCAGTACTTC.

V usage is TRBV19 and J usage is TRBJ2-3; 15 bases map to TRBD2. CDR3 length: 19 amino acids. With V trimmed by 5 bases and J by 4 bases, 13 bases remained unmatched. The germline gives CDR1 LNHDA, CDR2 SQIVND (reference sequence). CDR3 in amino acids: CASSSLGLAGGPGADTQYF. In DNA form, the CDR3 reads TGTGCCAGTAGTTCCCTCGGACTAGCGGGAGGGCCAGGGGCAGATACGCAGTATTTT.

In this sample, this clone turned up once. The V and J genes are TRBV29-1 and TRBJ2-3, with D unclear. The V and J ends lost 4 bases and 0 bases respectively, with 11 bases between them. The CDR3 extends over 14 amino acids. Germline V gives CDR1 SQVTM, CDR2 ANQGSEA. The chain's CDR3 is CSVVLATSTDTQYF. As DNA, the CDR3 is TGCAGCGTTGTACTTGCGACTAGCACAGATACGCAGTATTTT.

This clone was seen only once. The rearrangement uses TRBV5-1 and TRBJ1-5; 7 nucleotides align to TRBD1. Germline assignment: CDR1 SGHRS and CDR2 YFSETQ. This CDR3 region has 16 residues. J was trimmed by 4 bases and V by 0 bases; bases with no gene match: 7. The CDR3 DNA reads TGCGCCAGCAGCTTGGCCGGGTCAGGGGGGAATCAGCCCCAGCATTTT. Residues: CASSLAGSGGNQPQHF.

The J gene is TRBJ1-1, the V gene TRBV29-1, with 7 bases fitting TRBD1. The J segment lost 0 bases and the V segment lost 8 bases, leaving 6 bases of the junction unmatched. Per germline, CDR1 SQVTM and CDR2 ANQGSEA. CDR3 length equals 13 residues. The CDR3 loop reads CSSYRGLNTEAFF. The DNA of the CDR3 is TGCAGCAGCTACAGGGGTTTGAACACTGAAGCTTTCTTT.

The chain combines TRBV5-1 with TRBJ2-1; D is perhaps TRBD2 (5 bases). Trimming took 1 base from V and 10 from J, leaving 9 bases between them. The germline CDR1 and CDR2 sequences are SGHRS and YFSETQ. The CDR3 runs to 12 residues. The CDR3: CASSLFGGEQFF. The CDR3 bases are TGCGCCAGCAGCTTGTTTGGCGGGGAGCAGTTCTTC.

The genes are TRBV18 and TRBJ2-7, with D perhaps TRBD1 (5 bases). V was clipped by 3 bases and J by 4 bases, with 7 bases between them. Germline V CDR1 and CDR2: KGHSH, LQKENI. This CDR3 has 12 amino acids. CDR3 DNA: TGTGCCAGCTCACCGGACAATTACGAGCAGTACTTC. Its protein is CASSPDNYEQYF.

The chain carries TRBV5-6 and TRBJ2-2; tentative D call: TRBD1 (5 bases). The CDR3 loop spans 13 amino acids. V lost 3 bases and J lost 6, with 9 bases in between. The germline V gene has CDR1 SGHDT and CDR2 YYEEEE. This chain's CDR3 is CASSWLGAGELFF. The CDR3, as DNA: TGTGCCAGCAGCTGGTTAGGGGCCGGGGAGCTGTTTTTT.

This chain uses TRBV7-3 with TRBJ2-3, with unresolved D. V lost 5 bases and J lost 2, with 11 bases in between. Per the germline V gene, CDR1 is SGHTA and CDR2 is FQGTGA. This CDR3 has 14 amino acids. The CDR3: CASSQRYLTDTQYF. The CDR3 nucleotides are TGTGCCAGCAGCCAACGCTACCTCACAGATACGCAGTATTTT.

The chain is built from TRBV6-6 and TRBJ2-1; 8 nucleotides line up with TRBD1. With V trimmed by 5 bases and J by 0 bases, 3 bases remained unmatched. This CDR3 has 15 amino acids. Germline V lookup: CDR1 MNHNY, CDR2 SVGAGI (reference sequence). The CDR3 spells CASSRQGSSYNEQFF. DNA for the CDR3: TGTGCCAGCAGTCGACAGGGGAGCTCCTACAATGAGCAGTTCTTC.

This clone was counted ten times or more. The CDR3 loop is CASETVERAEQYF. CDR3 DNA: TGTGCCAGCGAGACAGTAGAACGGGCCGAGCAGTACTTC. The J gene is TRBJ2-7, the V gene TRBV6-5, with D tentatively TRBD1 (5 bases). This CDR3 has 13 residues. The germline gives CDR1 MNHEY, CDR2 SVGAGI. V lost 8 bases and J lost 6, with 17 bases in between.

CDR3 amino acids: CASSKKGDNYGYTF. CDR3 coding DNA: TGTGCCAGTAGTAAGAAGGGGGATAACTATGGCTACACCTTC. The chain couples TRBV19 to TRBJ1-2; a possible D gene is TRBD1 (6 bases). Germline V CDR1 and CDR2: LNHDA, SQIVND (reference sequence). There are 14 residues in the CDR3. The ends were cut back, 4 bases at V and 1 base at J, with 10 bases in the middle.